This T cell receptor beta chain was captured in a study of blood T cell repertoires in COVID-19. Study at large: PBMCs, B-cell-depleted T cells, or T cells were the source of the cDNA or gDNA that made up the material.

TCRdb keeps only in-frame clones here, not all; method: immunoSEQ multiplex PCR. The table shows roughly 42,000 clones, with 60% to 80% occurring only once. The CDR3 is 11 residues long. Germline-derived CDR1 and CDR2 are MNHGY and SAAAGT. V lost 10 bases and J lost 9, with 10 bases in between. This sequence originates from a woman older than 75 with acute or convalescent COVID-19. The rearrangement joins TRBV6-8 to TRBJ1-6; D unclear. The sequenced sample consisted of peripheral blood. The CDR3 region has the DNA TGTGCCATCCTGTTCCCTTCACCCCTCCACTTT. Translated: CAILFPSPLHF.